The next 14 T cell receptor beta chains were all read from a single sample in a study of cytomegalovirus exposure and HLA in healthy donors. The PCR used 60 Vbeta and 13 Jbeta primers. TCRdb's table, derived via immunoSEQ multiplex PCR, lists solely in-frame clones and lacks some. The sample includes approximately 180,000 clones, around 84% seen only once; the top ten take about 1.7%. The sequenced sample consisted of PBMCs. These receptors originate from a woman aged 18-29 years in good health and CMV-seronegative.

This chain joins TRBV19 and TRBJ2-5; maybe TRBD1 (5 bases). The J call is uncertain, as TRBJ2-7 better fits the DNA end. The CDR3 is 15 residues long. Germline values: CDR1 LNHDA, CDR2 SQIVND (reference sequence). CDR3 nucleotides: TGTGCCAGTAGTATTGCCCACGAACAGGTATACGAGCAGTACTTC. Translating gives CASSIAHEQVYEQYF.

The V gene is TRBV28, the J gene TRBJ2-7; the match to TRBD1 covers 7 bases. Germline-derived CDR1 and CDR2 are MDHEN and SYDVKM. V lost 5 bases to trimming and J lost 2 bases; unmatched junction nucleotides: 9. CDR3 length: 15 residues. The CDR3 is CASSTTGTEAYEQYF. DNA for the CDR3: TGTGCCAGCAGTACTACCGGGACAGAAGCCTACGAGCAGTACTTC.

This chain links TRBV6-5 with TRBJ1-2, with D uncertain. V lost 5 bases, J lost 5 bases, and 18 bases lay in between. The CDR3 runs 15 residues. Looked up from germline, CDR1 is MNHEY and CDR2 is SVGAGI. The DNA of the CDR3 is TGTGCCAGCAGTCTATCCCTGTCCGCCCGATATGGCTACACCTTC. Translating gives CASSLSLSARYGYTF.

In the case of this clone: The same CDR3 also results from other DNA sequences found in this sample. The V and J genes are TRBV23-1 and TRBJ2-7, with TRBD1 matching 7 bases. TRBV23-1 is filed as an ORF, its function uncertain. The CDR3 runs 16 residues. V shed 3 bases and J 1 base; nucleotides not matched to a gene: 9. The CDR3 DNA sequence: TGCGCCAGCAGTCAGTCGGGCGACAGGGAGTCCTACGAGCAGTACTTC. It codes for CASSQSGDRESYEQYF.

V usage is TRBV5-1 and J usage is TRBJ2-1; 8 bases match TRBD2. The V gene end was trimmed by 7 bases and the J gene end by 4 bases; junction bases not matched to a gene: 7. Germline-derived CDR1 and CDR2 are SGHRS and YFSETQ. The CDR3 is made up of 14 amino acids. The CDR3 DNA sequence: TGCGCCAGCCGAGAGGGACTAGGGTACAATGAGCAGTTCTTC. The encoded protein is CASREGLGYNEQFF.

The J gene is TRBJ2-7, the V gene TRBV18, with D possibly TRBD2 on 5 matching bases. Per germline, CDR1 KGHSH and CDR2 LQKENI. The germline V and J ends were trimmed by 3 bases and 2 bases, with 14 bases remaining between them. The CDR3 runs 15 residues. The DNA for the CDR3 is TGTGCCAGCTCACCCGGCCCCCGAGGGCCCTACGAGCAGTACTTC. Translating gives CASSPGPRGPYEQYF.

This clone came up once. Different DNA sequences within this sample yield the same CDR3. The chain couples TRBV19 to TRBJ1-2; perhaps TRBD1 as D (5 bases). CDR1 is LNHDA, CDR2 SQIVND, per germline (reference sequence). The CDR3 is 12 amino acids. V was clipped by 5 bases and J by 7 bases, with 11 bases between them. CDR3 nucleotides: TGTGCCAGTAGTCCGGGGACTGTTGGCTACACCTTC. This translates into CASSPGTVGYTF.

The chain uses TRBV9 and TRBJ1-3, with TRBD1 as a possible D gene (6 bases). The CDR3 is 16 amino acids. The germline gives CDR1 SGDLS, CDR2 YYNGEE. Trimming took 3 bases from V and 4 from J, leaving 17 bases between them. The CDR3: CASSARGGGKGNTIYF. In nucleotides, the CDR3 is TGTGCCAGCAGCGCCAGGGGTGGGGGTAAGGGAAACACCATATATTTT.

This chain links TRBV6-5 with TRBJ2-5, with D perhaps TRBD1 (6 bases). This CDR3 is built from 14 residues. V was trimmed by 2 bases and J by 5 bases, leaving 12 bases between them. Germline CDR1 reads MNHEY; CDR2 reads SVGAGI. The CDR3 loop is CASSYQQGSETQYF. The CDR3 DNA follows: TGTGCCAGCAGTTACCAACAGGGAAGCGAGACCCAGTACTTC.

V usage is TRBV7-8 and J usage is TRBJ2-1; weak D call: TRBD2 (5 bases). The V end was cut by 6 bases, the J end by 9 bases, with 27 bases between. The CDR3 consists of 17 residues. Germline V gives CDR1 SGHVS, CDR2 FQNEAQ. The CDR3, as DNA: TGTGCCAGCAGAGTAGGAGGACCGGGAACGAATCTTGGTGAGCAGTTCTTC. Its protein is CASRVGGPGTNLGEQFF.

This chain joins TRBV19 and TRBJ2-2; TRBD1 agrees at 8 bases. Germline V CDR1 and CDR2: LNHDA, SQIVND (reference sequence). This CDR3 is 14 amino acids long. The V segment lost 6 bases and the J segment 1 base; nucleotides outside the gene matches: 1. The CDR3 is CASRDRENTGELFF. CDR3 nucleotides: TGTGCCAGTAGGGACAGGGAGAACACCGGGGAGCTGTTTTTT.

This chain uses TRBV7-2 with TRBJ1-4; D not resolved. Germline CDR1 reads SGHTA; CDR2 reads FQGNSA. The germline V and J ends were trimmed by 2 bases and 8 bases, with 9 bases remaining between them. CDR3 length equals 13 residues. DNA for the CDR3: TGTGCCAGCAGCTTATATAGGGAGGAAAAACTGTTTTTT. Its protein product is CASSLYREEKLFF.

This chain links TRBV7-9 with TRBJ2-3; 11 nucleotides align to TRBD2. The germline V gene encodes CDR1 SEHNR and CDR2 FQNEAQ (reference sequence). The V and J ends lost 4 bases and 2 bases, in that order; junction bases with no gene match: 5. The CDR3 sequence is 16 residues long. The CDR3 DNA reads TGTGCCAGCAGCTCGGGGACTAGCGGTACCACAGATACGCAGTATTTT. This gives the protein CASSSGTSGTTDTQYF.

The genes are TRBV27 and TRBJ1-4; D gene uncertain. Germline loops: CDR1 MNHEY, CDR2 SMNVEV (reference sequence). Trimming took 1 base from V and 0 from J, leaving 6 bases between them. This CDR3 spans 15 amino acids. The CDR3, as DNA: TGTGCCAGCAGTTTATGGAGTGCAACTAATGAAAAACTGTTTTTT. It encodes CASSLWSATNEKLFF.